The clone carrying this T cell receptor (beta chain) was recorded a few times. Antigen specificity is unknown. At the DNA level, this CDR3 is encoded by other sequences in the same sample as well. The entry originates in a study of beta chain features in type 1 diabetes. Study information: Researchers looked at fewer than 110 million sorted cells across all samples. Study-wide results and caveats: There were fewer insertions and more deletions at the VDJ junctions of type 1 diabetes patients.

This CDR3 region has 13 residues. V was clipped by 4 bases and J by 3 bases; unmatched bases: 0. The germline gives CDR1 KGHSH, CDR2 LQKENI. TCRB transcripts that were expressed got sequenced, as all of the isolated RNA had been reverse transcribed. Using immunoSEQ multiplex PCR, the repertoire was profiled, and TCRdb retains in-frame clones only, with some absent. This table holds around 430,000 clones, around 30% found once. Around 100 mL of blood, on average, came from one heparinised draw per donor. Sequencing was performed on naive CD4+ T cells from blood. The source of this sequence is a man between 18 and 29 years old in good health. V and J are TRBV18 and TRBJ2-5; 9 bases are a match to TRBD1. The CDR3 loop reads CASSRQGEETQYF. CDR3 DNA sequence: TGTGCCAGCTCACGACAGGGGGAAGAGACCCAGTACTTC.